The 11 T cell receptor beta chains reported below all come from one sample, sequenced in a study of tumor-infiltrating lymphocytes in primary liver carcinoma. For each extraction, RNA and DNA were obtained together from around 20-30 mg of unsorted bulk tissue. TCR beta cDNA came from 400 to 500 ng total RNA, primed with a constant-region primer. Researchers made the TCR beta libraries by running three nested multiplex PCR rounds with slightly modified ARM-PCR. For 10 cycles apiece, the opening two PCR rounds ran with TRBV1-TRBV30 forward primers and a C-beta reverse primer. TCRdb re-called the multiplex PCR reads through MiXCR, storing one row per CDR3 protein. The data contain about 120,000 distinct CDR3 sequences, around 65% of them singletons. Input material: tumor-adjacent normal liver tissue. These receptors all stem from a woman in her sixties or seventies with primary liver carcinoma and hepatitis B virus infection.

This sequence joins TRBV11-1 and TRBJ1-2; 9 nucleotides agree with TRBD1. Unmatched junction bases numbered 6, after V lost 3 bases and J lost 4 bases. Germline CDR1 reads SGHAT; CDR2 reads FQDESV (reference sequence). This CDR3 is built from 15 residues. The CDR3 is CASSLGQGQSYGYTF. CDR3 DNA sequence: TGTGCCAGCAGCTTGGGACAGGGTCAGAGCTATGGCTACACCTTC.

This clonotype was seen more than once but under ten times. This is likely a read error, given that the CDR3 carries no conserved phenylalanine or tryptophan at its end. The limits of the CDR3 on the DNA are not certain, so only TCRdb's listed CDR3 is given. CDR3 loop: CASNSSSPLEY. The chain carries TRBV11-2 and TRBJ2-7; the table names TRBD1, a call not compared with the DNA. Germline V gives CDR1 SGHAT, CDR2 FQNNGV. The CDR3 spans 11 amino acids, including both terminal residues.

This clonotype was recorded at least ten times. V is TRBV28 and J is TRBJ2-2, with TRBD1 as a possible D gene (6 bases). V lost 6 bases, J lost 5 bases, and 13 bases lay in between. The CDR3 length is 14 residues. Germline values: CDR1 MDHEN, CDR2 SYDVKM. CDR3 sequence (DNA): TGTGCCAGCAGCAGGGGAATAAGGACCGGGGAGCTGTTTTTT. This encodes CASSRGIRTGELFF.

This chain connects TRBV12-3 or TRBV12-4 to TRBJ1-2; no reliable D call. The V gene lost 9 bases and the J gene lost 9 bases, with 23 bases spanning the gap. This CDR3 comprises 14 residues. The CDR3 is CASNLLSRSGSYTF. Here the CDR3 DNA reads TGTGCCAGTAATTTACTTTCCCGGTCGGGGAGCTACACCTTC.

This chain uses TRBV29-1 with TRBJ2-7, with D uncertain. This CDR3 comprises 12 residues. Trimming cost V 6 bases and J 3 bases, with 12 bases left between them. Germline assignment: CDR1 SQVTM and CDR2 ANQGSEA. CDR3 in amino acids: CSVHGEGYEQYF. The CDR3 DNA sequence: TGCAGCGTACATGGGGAAGGCTACGAGCAGTACTTC.

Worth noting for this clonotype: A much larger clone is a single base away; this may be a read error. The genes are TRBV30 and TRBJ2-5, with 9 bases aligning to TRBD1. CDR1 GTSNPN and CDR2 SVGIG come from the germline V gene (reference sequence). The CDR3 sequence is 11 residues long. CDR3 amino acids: CDWRDNRGLGF. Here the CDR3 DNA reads TGTGACTGGAGGGATAACAGGGGGCTCGGATTC.

In DNA form, the CDR3 reads TGTGCCAGCAACAAAGGCCTCGGACGTGGGATAGGGAACACTGAAGCTTTCTTT. It yields the protein CASNKGLGRGIGNTEAFF. The chain recombines TRBV14 with TRBJ1-1; D is uncertain. Looked up from germline, CDR1 is SGHDN and CDR2 is FVKESK. V lost 7 bases to trimming and J lost 1 base, with 25 bases between them. The CDR3 sequence is 18 residues long. Full variable domain (remainder filled in from reference TRBV14 and TRBJ1-1): EAGVTQFPSHSVIEKGQTVTLRCDPISGHDNLYWYRRVMGKEIKFLLHFVKESKQDESGMPNNRFLAERTGGTYSTLKVQPAELEDSGVYFCASNKGLGRGIGNTEAFFGQGTRLTVV.

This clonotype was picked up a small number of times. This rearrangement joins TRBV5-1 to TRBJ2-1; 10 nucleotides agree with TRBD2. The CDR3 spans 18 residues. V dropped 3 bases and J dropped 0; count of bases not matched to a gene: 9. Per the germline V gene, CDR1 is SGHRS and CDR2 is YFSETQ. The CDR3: CASSSPGLAVSSYNEQFF. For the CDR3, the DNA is TGCGCCAGCAGCTCGCCTGGACTAGCGGTGAGCTCCTACAATGAGCAGTTCTTC.

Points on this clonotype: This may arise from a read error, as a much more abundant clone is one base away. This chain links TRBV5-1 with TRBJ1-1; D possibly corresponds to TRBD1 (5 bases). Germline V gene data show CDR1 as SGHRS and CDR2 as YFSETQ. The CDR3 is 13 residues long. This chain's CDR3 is CTSSPSRGTEAFF. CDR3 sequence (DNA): TGCACCAGCAGCCCCTCGAGGGGCACTGAAGCTTTCTTT.

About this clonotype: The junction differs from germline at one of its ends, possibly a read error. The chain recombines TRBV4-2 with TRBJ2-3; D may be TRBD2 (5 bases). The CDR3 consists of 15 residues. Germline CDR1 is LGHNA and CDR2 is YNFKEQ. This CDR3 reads CSSSQDSSGADTQYF. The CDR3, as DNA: TGTTCCAGCAGCCAAGACTCGAGCGGCGCAGATACACAGTATTTT.

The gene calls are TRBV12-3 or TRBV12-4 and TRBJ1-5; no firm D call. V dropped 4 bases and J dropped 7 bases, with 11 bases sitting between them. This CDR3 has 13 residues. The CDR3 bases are TGTGCCAGCAGTTCCATGGGATGGCAGCCCCAGCATTTT. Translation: CASSSMGWQPQHF.